These 15 T cell receptor beta chains came from one sample sequenced in a study of T cells in Graves' hyperthyroidism and ophthalmopathy. TCR beta CDR3 regions were amplified from RNA. The HTBI primer set was used in a first-round RT-PCR of the TCR CDR3. MiXCR, run by TCRdb on the multiplex PCR reads, gives a single entry per CDR3 protein. This sample has some 180,000 distinct CDR3 sequences, with 15% to 20% found just once. Sequenced sample: blood. The receptors were gathered from a woman aged 45-59 years with Graves' hyperthyroidism.

This clonotype was counted ten times or more. The chain uses TRBV6-2 or TRBV6-3 and TRBJ1-6; a weak D match, TRBD1 (5 bases). CDR3 length equals 13 residues. Trimming took off 6 bases at V and 7 bases at J, with 10 bases between the two ends. Germline V gene sequence: CDR1 MNHEY, CDR2 SVGEGT. CDR3 sequence (DNA): TGTGCCAGCAGAGCAGGGTTGAATTCACCCCTCCACTTT. Translated: CASRAGLNSPLHF.

The table lists this clonotype with many counts. The V call is TRBV7-2, the J call TRBJ2-5, with D possibly being TRBD2 (7 bases). There are 16 residues in the CDR3. Germline CDR1 SGHTA, CDR2 FQGNSA. V dropped 1 base and J dropped 10 bases, with 22 bases sitting between them. As DNA, the CDR3 is TGTGCCAGCAGCTTAGATCGGGGGGCCCCCCACAACGACCAGTACTTC. Translated: CASSLDRGAPHNDQYF.

This clonotype was detected ten times or more. The chain uses TRBV20-1 and TRBJ2-5; 12 bases agree with TRBD2. The length of the CDR3 is 16 residues. V lost 8 bases and J lost 1; bases outside the gene matches: 11. Germline V gives CDR1 DFQATT, CDR2 SNEGSKA (reference sequence). Here the CDR3 DNA reads TGCAGTCAGATCAGACTAGCGGGGGTTACCCAAGAGACCCAGTACTTC. Its translation: CSQIRLAGVTQETQYF.

This clonotype was seen many times. J is TRBJ1-1 and V is TRBV7-9; D is uncertain. Between the trimmed V and J ends, which lost 5 bases and 1 base, there was a span of 11 bases. The germline V gene encodes CDR1 SEHNR and CDR2 FQNEAQ (reference sequence). The CDR3 is 14 amino acids. CDR3 coding DNA: TGTGCCAGCAGCCCGCCGGATCCGAACACTGAAGCTTTCTTT. Translating gives CASSPPDPNTEAFF.

This clonotype was observed many times. The gene calls are TRBV2 and TRBJ1-2; D is perhaps TRBD1 (5 bases). This CDR3 has 13 residues. The V end was cut by 10 bases, the J end by 3 bases, with 15 bases between. The germline V gene encodes CDR1 SNHLY and CDR2 FYNNEI. DNA for the CDR3: TGTGCCAACCGGGACGGGGAAGACTATGGCTACACCTTC. Amino acids: CANRDGEDYGYTF. Combining the CDR3 with reference TRBV2 and TRBJ1-2 gives the whole variable domain EPEVTQTPSHQVTQMGQEVILRCVPISNHLYFYWYRQILGQKVEFLVSFYNNEISEKSEIFDDQFSVERPDGSNFTLKIRSTKLEDSAMYFCANRDGEDYGYTFGSGTRLTVV.

The chain has TRBV11-3 and TRBJ2-7; TRBD2 matches 8 bases. The CDR3 is made up of 16 amino acids. The germline gives CDR1 SGHNT, CDR2 YENEEA. The trim removed 0 bases at V and 1 base at J, leaving 5 bases unmatched. The CDR3 protein is CASSLDRPSGSYEQYF. The CDR3 DNA sequence: TGTGCCAGCAGCTTAGATAGGCCTAGCGGGTCCTACGAGCAGTACTTC.

This clonotype was seen at least ten times. The rearrangement links TRBV5-8 to TRBJ2-1, with 7 bases that match TRBD1. The ends lost 0 bases at V and 4 bases at J; junction bases unmatched: 4. There are 15 residues in the CDR3. CDR1 SGHTS and CDR2 YDEGEE come from the germline V gene. DNA of the CDR3: TGTGCCAGCAGCTTGGGGGACAGTGGGTACAATGAGCAGTTCTTC. It encodes CASSLGDSGYNEQFF.

This clonotype was seen at least ten times. This rearrangement joins TRBV15 to TRBJ2-3, with D tentatively TRBD1 (6 bases). This CDR3 region has 15 residues. Germline values: CDR1 LNHNV, CDR2 YYDKDF (reference sequence). V was trimmed by 3 bases and J by 6 bases, leaving 16 bases between them. This chain's CDR3 is CATSRDSTGVDTQYF. The CDR3 coding sequence is TGTGCCACCAGCAGGGACAGTACCGGAGTGGATACGCAGTATTTT.

The sample holds many counts of this clonotype. V usage is TRBV27 and J usage is TRBJ2-1; D ambiguous. The germline V and J ends were trimmed by 8 bases and 7 bases, with 12 bases remaining between them. Germline V CDR1 and CDR2: MNHEY, SMNVEV (reference sequence). The CDR3 sequence is 12 residues long. Here the CDR3 DNA reads TGTGCCAGCCGCCCGTGGGTGAATGAGCAGTTCTTC. It codes for CASRPWVNEQFF.

The chain has TRBV7-2 and TRBJ2-2; 9 bases align to TRBD2. This CDR3 has 18 amino acids. Germline CDR1 SGHTA, CDR2 FQGNSA. V lost 7 bases to trimming and J lost 2 bases; unmatched junction nucleotides: 14. The CDR3 is CASTARRSSGVNTGELFF. Written as DNA, the CDR3 is TGTGCCAGCACCGCTAGGCGCTCTAGCGGGGTCAACACCGGGGAGCTGTTTTTT.

This clonotype was picked up a small number of times. A much larger clonotype is one base distant, so this may be a read error. The chain uses TRBV20-1 and TRBJ1-4; no definite D call. Trimming removed 6 bases from V and 0 bases from J, with 11 bases in between. The CDR3 runs to 14 residues. The germline V gene encodes CDR1 DFQATT and CDR2 SNEGSKA (reference sequence). This chain's CDR3 is CSAPFHATNEKLFF. The CDR3 DNA is TGCAGTGCCCCATTTCATGCAACTAATGAAAAACTGTTTTTT.

This clonotype came up many times. The genes are TRBV5-1 and TRBJ1-1; 9 positions match TRBD1. V shed 7 bases, J shed 1 base, and the junction held 2 bases outside the gene matches. Germline CDR1 and CDR2: SGHRS and YFSETQ. The CDR3 sequence is 13 residues long. The CDR3 spells CASGQGPNTEAFF. DNA for the CDR3: TGCGCCAGCGGACAGGGGCCGAACACTGAAGCTTTCTTT.

This clonotype was detected ten times or more. The chain recombines TRBV5-1 with TRBJ2-7; D is unclear. The V and J ends lost 0 bases and 4 bases respectively, with 11 bases between them. The germline V gene has CDR1 SGHRS and CDR2 YFSETQ. The CDR3 covers 14 residues. This CDR3 reads CASSLARSAYEQYF. The CDR3 region has the DNA TGCGCCAGCAGCTTGGCCCGTTCCGCGTACGAGCAGTACTTC.

This clonotype was observed at least ten times. The chain links TRBV29-1 to TRBJ2-3; TRBD2 matches at 10 bases. Germline CDR1 SQVTM, CDR2 ANQGSEA. The CDR3 has 15 residues. Unmatched junction bases numbered 9, after V lost 3 bases and J lost 6 bases. Here the CDR3 reads CSVERVAGGRDTQYF. In nucleotides, the CDR3 is TGCAGCGTTGAGAGGGTAGCGGGGGGCCGGGATACGCAGTATTTT.

The genes are TRBV7-9 and TRBJ2-7, with TRBD1 as a possible D gene (6 bases). With 4 bases removed from V and 1 base from J, the gap between germline ends came to 11 bases. CDR1 is SEHNR, CDR2 FQNEAQ, per germline (reference sequence). The CDR3 contains 14 residues. The CDR3 sequence is CASSSGTQSYEQYF. CDR3 DNA sequence: TGTGCCAGCAGCTCGGGGACACAATCCTACGAGCAGTACTTC.